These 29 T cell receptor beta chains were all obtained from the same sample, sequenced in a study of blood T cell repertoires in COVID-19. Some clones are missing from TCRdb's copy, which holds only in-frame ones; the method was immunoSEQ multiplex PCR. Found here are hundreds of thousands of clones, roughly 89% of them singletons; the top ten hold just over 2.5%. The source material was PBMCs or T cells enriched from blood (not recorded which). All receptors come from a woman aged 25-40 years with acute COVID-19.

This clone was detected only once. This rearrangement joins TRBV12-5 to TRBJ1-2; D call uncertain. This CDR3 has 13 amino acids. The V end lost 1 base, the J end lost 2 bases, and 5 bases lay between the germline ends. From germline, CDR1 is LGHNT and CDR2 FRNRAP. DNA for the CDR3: TGTGCTAGTGGTTTGGCCCGGAACTATGGCTACACCTTC. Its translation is CASGLARNYGYTF.

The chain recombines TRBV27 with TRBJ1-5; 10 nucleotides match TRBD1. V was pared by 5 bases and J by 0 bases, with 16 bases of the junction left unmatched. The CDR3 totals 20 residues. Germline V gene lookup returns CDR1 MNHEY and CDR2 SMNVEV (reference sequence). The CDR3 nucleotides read TGTGCCAGCAGTCCAATTCGGGACAGGGGAAGGGGGAATAGCAATCAGCCCCAGCATTTT. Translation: CASSPIRDRGRGNSNQPQHF.

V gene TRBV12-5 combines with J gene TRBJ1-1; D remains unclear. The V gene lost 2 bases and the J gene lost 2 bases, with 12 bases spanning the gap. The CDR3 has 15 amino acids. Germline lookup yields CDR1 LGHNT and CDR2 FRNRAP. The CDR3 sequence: CASGLQLGRNTEAFF. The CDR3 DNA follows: TGTGCTAGTGGTTTGCAACTCGGTCGTAACACTGAAGCTTTCTTT.

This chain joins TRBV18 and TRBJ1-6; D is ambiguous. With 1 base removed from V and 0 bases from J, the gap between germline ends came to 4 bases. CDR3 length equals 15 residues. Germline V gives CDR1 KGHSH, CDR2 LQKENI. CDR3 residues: CASSPRSSYNSPLHF. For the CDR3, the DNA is TGTGCCAGCTCACCACGGAGCTCCTATAATTCACCCCTCCACTTT. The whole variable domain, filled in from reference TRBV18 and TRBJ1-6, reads NAGVMQNPRHLVRRRGQEARLRCSPMKGHSHVYWYRQLPEEGLKFMVYLQKENIIDESGMPKERFSAEFPKEGPSILRIQQVVRGDSAAYFCASSPRSSYNSPLHFGNGTRLTVT.

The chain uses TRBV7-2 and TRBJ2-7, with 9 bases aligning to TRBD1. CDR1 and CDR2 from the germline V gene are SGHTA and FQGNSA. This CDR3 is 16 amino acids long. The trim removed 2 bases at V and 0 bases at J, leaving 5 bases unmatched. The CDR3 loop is CASSLSGTGYSYEQYF. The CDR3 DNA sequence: TGTGCCAGCAGCTTATCCGGGACAGGGTACTCCTACGAGCAGTACTTC.

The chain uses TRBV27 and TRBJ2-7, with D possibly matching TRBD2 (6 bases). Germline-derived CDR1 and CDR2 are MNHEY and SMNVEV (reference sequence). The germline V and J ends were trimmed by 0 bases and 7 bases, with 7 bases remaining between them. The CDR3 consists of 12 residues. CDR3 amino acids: CASSLSGGEQYF. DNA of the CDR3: TGTGCCAGCAGTTTATCCGGGGGTGAGCAGTACTTC.

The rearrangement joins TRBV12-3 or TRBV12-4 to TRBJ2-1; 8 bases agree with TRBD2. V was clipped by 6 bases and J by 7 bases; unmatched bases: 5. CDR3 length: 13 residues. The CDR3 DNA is TGTGCCAGCAGCACCCCGGGGGGGAATGAGCAGTTCTTC. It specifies CASSTPGGNEQFF.

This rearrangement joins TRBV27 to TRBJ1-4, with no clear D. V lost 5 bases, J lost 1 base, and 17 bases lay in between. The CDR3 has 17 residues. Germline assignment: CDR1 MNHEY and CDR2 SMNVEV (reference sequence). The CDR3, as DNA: TGTGCCAGCAGTACCTCCTTTGCGAGGGTAACTAATGAAAAACTGTTTTTT. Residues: CASSTSFARVTNEKLFF.

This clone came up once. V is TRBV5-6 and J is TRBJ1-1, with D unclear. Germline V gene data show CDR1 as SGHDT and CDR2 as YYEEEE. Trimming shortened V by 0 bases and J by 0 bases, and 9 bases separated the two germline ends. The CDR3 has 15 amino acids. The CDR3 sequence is CASSLGAAMNTEAFF. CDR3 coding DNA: TGTGCCAGCAGCTTGGGGGCAGCCATGAACACTGAAGCTTTCTTT.

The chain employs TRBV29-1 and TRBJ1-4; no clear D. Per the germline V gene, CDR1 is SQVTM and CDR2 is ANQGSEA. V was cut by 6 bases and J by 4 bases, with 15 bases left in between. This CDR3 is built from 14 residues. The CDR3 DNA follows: TGCAGCGTAAGAGGAGGGAGGGTTAATGAAAAACTGTTTTTT. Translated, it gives CSVRGGRVNEKLFF.

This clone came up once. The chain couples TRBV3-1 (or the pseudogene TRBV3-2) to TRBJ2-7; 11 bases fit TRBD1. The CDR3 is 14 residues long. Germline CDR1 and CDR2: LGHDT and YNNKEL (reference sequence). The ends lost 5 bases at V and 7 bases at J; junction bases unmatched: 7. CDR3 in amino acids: CASSDRDRGYEQYF. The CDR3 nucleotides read TGTGCCAGCAGCGACCGGGACAGGGGGTATGAGCAGTACTTC.

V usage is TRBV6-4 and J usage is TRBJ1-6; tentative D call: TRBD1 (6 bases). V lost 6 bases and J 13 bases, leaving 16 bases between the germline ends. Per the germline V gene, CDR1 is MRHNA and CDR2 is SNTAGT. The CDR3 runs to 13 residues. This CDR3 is CASSLDPDRPLHF. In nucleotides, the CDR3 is TGTGCCAGCAGCCTAGACCCCGACAGGCCCCTCCACTTT.

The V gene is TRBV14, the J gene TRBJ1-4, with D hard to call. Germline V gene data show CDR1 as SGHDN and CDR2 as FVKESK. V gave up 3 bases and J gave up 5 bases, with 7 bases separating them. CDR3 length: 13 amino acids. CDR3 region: CASSQSQNEKLFF. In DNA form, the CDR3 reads TGTGCCAGCAGCCAGTCACAGAATGAAAAACTGTTTTTT. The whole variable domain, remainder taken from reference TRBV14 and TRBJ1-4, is EAGVTQFPSHSVIEKGQTVTLRCDPISGHDNLYWYRRVMGKEIKFLLHFVKESKQDESGMPNNRFLAERTGGTYSTLKVQPAELEDSGVYFCASSQSQNEKLFFGSGTQLSVL.

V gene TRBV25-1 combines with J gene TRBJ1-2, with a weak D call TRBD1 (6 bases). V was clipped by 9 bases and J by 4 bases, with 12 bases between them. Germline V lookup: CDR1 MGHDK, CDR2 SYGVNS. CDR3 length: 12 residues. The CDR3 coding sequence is TGTGCCAGTTTTACAGGGATCTATGGCTACACCTTC. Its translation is CASFTGIYGYTF.

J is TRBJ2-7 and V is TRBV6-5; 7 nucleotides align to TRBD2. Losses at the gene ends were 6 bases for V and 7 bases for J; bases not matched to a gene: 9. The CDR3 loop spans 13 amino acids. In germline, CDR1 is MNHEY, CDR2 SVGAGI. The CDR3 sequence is CASRLGGVGEQYF. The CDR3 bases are TGTGCCAGCAGGTTGGGGGGGGTCGGGGAGCAGTACTTC.

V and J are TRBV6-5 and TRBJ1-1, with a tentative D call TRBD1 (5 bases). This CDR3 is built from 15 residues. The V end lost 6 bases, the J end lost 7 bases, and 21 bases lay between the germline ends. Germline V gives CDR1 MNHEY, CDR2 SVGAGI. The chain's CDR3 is CASRVTQGRTLEAFF. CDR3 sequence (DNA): TGTGCCAGCAGAGTAACGCAGGGAAGGACCCTTGAAGCTTTCTTT.

This CDR3 reads CASSLAPDSFTDTQYF. The CDR3 DNA reads TGTGCCAGCAGCTTGGCCCCGGACAGTTTCACAGATACGCAGTATTTT. V and J are TRBV5-6 and TRBJ2-3; a possible D gene is TRBD1 (6 bases). Per the germline V gene, CDR1 is SGHDT and CDR2 is YYEEEE. This CDR3 has 16 amino acids. Trimming removed 0 bases at V and 2 bases at J, with 13 bases between.

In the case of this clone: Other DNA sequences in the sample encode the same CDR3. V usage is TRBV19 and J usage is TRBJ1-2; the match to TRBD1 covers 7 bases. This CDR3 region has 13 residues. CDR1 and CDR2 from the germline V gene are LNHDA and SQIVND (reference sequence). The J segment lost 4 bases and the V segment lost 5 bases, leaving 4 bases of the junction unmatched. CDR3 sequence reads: CASSPRDSYGYTF. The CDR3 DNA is TGTGCCAGTAGTCCCCGGGACAGCTATGGCTACACCTTC.

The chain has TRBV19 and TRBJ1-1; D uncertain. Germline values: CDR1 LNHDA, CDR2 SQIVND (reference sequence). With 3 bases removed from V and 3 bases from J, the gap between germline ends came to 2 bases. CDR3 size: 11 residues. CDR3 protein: CASSIDTEAFF. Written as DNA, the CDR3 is TGTGCCAGTAGTATCGACACTGAAGCTTTCTTT.

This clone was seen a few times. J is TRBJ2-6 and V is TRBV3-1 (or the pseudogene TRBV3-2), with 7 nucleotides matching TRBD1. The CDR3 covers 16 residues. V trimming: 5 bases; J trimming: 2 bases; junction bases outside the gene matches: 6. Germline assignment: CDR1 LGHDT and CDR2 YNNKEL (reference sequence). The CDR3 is CASSRGTGAGANVLTF. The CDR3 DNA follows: TGTGCCAGCAGCAGGGGAACAGGGGCTGGGGCCAACGTCCTGACTTTC.

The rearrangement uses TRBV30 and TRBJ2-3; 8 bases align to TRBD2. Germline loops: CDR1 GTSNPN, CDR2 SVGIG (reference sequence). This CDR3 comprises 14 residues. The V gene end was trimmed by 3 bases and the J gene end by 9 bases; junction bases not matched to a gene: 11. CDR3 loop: CAWRAGGGWLTQYF. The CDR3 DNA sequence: TGTGCCTGGAGAGCCGGCGGGGGGTGGTTAACGCAGTATTTT.

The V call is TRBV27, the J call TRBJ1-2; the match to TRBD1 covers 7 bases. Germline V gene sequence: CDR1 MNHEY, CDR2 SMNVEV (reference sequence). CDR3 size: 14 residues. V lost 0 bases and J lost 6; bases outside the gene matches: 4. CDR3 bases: TGTGCCAGCAGTTTATCGAGACAGGGCGATGGCTACACCTTC. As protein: CASSLSRQGDGYTF.

Here the CDR3 DNA reads TGCGCCAGCAGGAAGAACTTTCAAGAGACCCAGTACTTC. This encodes CASRKNFQETQYF. The chain is built from TRBV5-1 and TRBJ2-5; D is undetermined. Germline V lookup: CDR1 SGHRS, CDR2 YFSETQ. Trimming left V 5 bases short and J 2 bases short, with 10 bases between. The CDR3 runs 13 residues. Variable domain in full (rest from reference TRBV5-1 and TRBJ2-5): KAGVTQTPRYLIKTRGQQVTLSCSPISGHRSVSWYQQTPGQGLQFLFEYFSETQRNKGNFPGRFSGRQFSNSRSEMNVSTLELGDSALYLCASRKNFQETQYFGPGTRLLVL.

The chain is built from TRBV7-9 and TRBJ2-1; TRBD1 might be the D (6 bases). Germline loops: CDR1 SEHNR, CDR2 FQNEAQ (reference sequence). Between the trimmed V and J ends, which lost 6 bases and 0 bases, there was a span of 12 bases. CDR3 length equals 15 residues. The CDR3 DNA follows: TGTGCCAGCAGACCCGGGACAAGCTCCTACAATGAGCAGTTCTTC. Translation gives CASRPGTSSYNEQFF.

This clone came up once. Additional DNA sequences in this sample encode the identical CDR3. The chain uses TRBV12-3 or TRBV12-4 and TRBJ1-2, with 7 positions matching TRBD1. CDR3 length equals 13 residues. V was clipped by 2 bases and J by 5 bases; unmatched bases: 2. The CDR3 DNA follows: TGTGCCAGCAGTTTAAGGGACAGTTATGGCTACACCTTC. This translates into CASSLRDSYGYTF.

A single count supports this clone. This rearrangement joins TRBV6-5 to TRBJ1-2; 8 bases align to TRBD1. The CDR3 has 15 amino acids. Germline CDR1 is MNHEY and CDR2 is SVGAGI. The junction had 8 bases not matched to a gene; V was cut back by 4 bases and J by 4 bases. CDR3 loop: CASSFLTGESYGYTF. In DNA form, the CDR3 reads TGTGCCAGCAGTTTCCTGACAGGGGAGAGCTATGGCTACACCTTC.

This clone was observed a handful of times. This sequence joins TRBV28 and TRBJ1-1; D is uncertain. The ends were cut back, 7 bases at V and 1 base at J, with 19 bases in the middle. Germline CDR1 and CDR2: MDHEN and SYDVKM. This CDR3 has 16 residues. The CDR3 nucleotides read TGTGCCAGCACTGACTCTGGGGAGTCTACGAACACTGAAGCTTTCTTT. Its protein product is CASTDSGESTNTEAFF. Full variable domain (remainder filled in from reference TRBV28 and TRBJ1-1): DVKVTQSSRYLVKRTGEKVFLECVQDMDHENMFWYRQDPGLGLRLIYFSYDVKMKEKGDIPEGYSVSREKKERFSLILESASTNQTSMYLCASTDSGESTNTEAFFGQGTRLTVV.

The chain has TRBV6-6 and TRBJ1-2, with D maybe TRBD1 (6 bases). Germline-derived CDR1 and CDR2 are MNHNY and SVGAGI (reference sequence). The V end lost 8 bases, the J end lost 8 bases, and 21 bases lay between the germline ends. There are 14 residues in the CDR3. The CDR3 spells CASAKGVGPRGYTF. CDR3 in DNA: TGTGCCAGCGCTAAGGGGGTGGGCCCTCGGGGCTACACCTTC.

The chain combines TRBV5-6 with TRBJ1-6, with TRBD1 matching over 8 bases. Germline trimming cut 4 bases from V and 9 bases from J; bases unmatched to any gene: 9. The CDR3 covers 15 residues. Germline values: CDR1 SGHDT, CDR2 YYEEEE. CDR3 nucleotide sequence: TGTGCCAGCAGCGGAGACAGGGGCGAGAGTTCACCCCTCCACTTT. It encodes CASSGDRGESSPLHF.